The entry that follows covers one T cell receptor (beta chain) sequence. The sample belongs to a study of blood T cell repertoires in COVID-19. About the study: Sites in the United States, Italy and Spain provided acute and convalescent COVID-19 samples.

Original processing methods: Nucleated cell number was recorded as an estimate derived from reference gene primer amplification. Libraries were prepared by immunoSEQ multiplex PCR; TCRdb keeps only in-frame clonotypes and omits some of them. For V, J and clone size, that table is used; D and trimming come from the DNA. The table has 95,000 to 110,000 clones, 84% seen once. This receptor was identified in a human donor in a cohort sampled during active COVID-19. Specimen: peripheral blood.

The CDR3: CSARSGETQYF. The CDR3 nucleotides read TGCAGTGCTAGATCGGGGGAGACCCAGTACTTC. This chain links TRBV20-1 with TRBJ2-5, with TRBD2 as a possible D gene (5 bases). Trimming pared 2 bases from V and 5 bases from J, leaving 6 bases between. Germline V lookup: CDR1 DFQATT, CDR2 SNEGSKA (reference sequence). The CDR3 is 11 residues long.